The source of this T cell receptor (beta chain) is a study of blood T cell repertoires in COVID-19. At the level of the study: Both acute and convalescent COVID-19 samples were obtained from the United States, Italy and Spain. In each case, the material was cDNA or gDNA derived from T cells, B-cell-depleted T cells, or PBMCs.

The CDR3 is 15 residues long. Trimming took off 2 bases at V and 1 base at J, with 10 bases between the two ends. Germline V gene data show CDR1 as MGHRA and CDR2 as YSYEKL. In the authors' methods: Estimation of nucleated cell counts relied on the amplification of reference gene primers. Measured with immunoSEQ multiplex PCR; TCRdb has only the in-frame clones, and not every one. That table is the source of V, J and clone size, and D and trimming were worked out from the DNA. The table lists over 55,000 clones, over 70% of them singletons. The sample taken for sequencing was peripheral blood. This receptor was identified in a human donor in a cohort sampled during active COVID-19. This chain joins TRBV4-1 and TRBJ2-3; tentatively, D is TRBD2 (6 bases). CDR3 residues: CASSQQTSGTDTQYF. The CDR3 DNA is TGCGCCAGCAGCCAACAGACTAGTGGCACAGATACGCAGTATTTT.